The 14 T cell receptor beta chains below come from one sample, sequenced in a study of PD-1 blockade in classical Hodgkin lymphoma. The patients all showed relapse after autologous stem cell transplantation, while their brentuximab vedotin exposure varied. Starting with thawed PBMCs, CD4+ T cells were purified by magnetic negative selection. Here immunoSEQ multiplex PCR was the method, and the copy in TCRdb shows in-frame clones only, minus some. The table has nearly 25,000 clones, 84% seen once; the top ten hold more than 1.5%. This specimen consisted of CD4+ T cells from blood, obtained at baseline. These receptors came from a human donor with classical Hodgkin lymphoma.

This chain links TRBV19 with TRBJ1-3; D is perhaps TRBD1 (5 bases). The germline CDR1 and CDR2 sequences are LNHDA and SQIVND (reference sequence). Trimming took 6 bases from V and 0 from J, leaving 15 bases between them. The CDR3 has 16 residues. CDR3 protein: CASSLRDGLSGNTIYF. Here the CDR3 DNA reads TGTGCCAGTAGCCTGAGGGACGGCCTCTCTGGAAACACCATATATTTT.

This chain joins TRBV11-3 and TRBJ2-5; perhaps TRBD2 as D (6 bases). Germline CDR1 reads SGHNT; CDR2 reads YENEEA. The CDR3 is 16 residues long. V lost 8 bases and J lost 4, with 23 bases in between. The CDR3 sequence: CASSPLARSGGETQYF. CDR3 nucleotide sequence: TGTGCCAGCTCCCCTTTAGCCCGGTCCGGGGGAGAGACCCAGTACTTC.

This clone appeared once. This chain connects TRBV6-6 to TRBJ2-7, with TRBD1 as a possible D gene (6 bases). V was clipped by 5 bases and J by 3 bases, with 11 bases between them. CDR3 length: 13 amino acids. Germline CDR1 and CDR2: MNHNY and SVGAGI (reference sequence). The CDR3 is CASSPGDIYEQYF. The CDR3, as DNA: TGTGCCAGCAGTCCAGGGGATATCTACGAGCAGTACTTC.

The chain couples TRBV6-1 to TRBJ1-1; a weak D match, TRBD1 (6 bases). The CDR3 totals 15 residues. CDR1 and CDR2 from the germline V gene are MNHNS and SASEGT. With 2 bases removed from V and 0 bases from J, the gap between germline ends came to 10 bases. The CDR3 sequence is CASSERTEMNTEAFF. CDR3 nucleotides: TGTGCCAGCAGTGAAAGGACAGAGATGAACACTGAAGCTTTCTTT.

This clone was seen only a few times. The J gene is TRBJ2-5, the V gene TRBV5-6; D is undetermined. The CDR3 runs to 12 residues. The germline V gene encodes CDR1 SGHDT and CDR2 YYEEEE. V was clipped by 1 base and J by 4 bases, with 5 bases between them. The CDR3 region has the DNA TGTGCCAGCAGCTTGACCCCAGAGACCCAGTACTTC. It translates to CASSLTPETQYF.

This clone was counted once. CDR3 amino acids: CASSLRGTVNTEAFF. CDR3 in DNA: TGTGCCAGCTCACTAAGGGGGACAGTGAACACTGAAGCTTTCTTT. J is TRBJ1-1 and V is TRBV18, with 7 nucleotides matching TRBD1. This CDR3 spans 15 amino acids. Unmatched junction bases numbered 5, after V lost 4 bases and J lost 0 bases. The germline V gene encodes CDR1 KGHSH and CDR2 LQKENI.

The chain couples TRBV27 to TRBJ1-5, with D possibly TRBD1 on 6 matching bases. The CDR3 is 14 residues long. The V end lost 7 bases, the J end lost 3 bases, and 13 bases lay between the germline ends. Germline lookup yields CDR1 MNHEY and CDR2 SMNVEV (reference sequence). This CDR3 is CASMKQGPNQPQHF. CDR3 nucleotides: TGTGCCAGCATGAAACAGGGACCCAATCAGCCCCAGCATTTT.

In this sample, this clone is medium-sized (0.01 to 0.1%). V and J are TRBV29-1 and TRBJ1-3, with D unclear. V lost 5 bases and J 8 bases, leaving 7 bases between the germline ends. The CDR3 has 10 residues. Germline V gene lookup returns CDR1 SQVTM and CDR2 ANQGSEA. This CDR3 is CSVSQDTIYF. The CDR3 region has the DNA TGCAGCGTTTCCCAAGACACCATATATTTT. Combining the CDR3 with reference TRBV29-1 and TRBJ1-3 gives the whole variable domain SAVISQKPSRDICQRGTSLTIQCQVDSQVTMMFWYRQQPGQSLTLIATANQGSEATYESGFVIDKFPISRPNLTFSTLTVSNMSPEDSSIYLCSVSQDTIYFGEGSWLTVV.

In its sample, this clone was seen a few times. V is TRBV6-6 and J is TRBJ1-2; D perhaps matches TRBD1 (6 bases). Trimming took 5 bases from V and 7 from J, leaving 11 bases between them. Germline CDR1 is MNHNY and CDR2 is SVGAGI (reference sequence). The CDR3 runs to 12 residues. CDR3: CASSPVGAGYTF. CDR3 DNA: TGTGCCAGCAGTCCTGTGGGGGCTGGCTACACCTTC.

The V and J genes are TRBV30 and TRBJ2-3, with 7 bases matching TRBD1. CDR1 is GTSNPN and CDR2 is SVGIG in the germline V gene (reference sequence). After removal of 3 bases from V and 1 base from J, the junction contained 7 bases not matched to a gene. The CDR3 length is 15 residues. This CDR3 is CAWRWGGTGTDTQYF. In DNA, the CDR3 is TGTGCCTGGAGGTGGGGTGGGACAGGCACAGATACGCAGTATTTT.

The V gene is TRBV7-2, the J gene TRBJ1-2, with TRBD1 matching over 8 bases. Trimming at V came to 5 bases and at J to 4 bases, leaving 9 bases not matched to a gene. The germline CDR1 and CDR2 sequences are SGHTA and FQGNSA. The CDR3 has 15 amino acids. Written as DNA, the CDR3 is TGTGCCAGCAGCGCAAACAGGGGGGGATCCTATGGCTACACCTTC. Its protein is CASSANRGGSYGYTF.

The chain joins TRBV7-2 to TRBJ1-1, with TRBD1 identical over 7 bases. CDR1 is SGHTA and CDR2 is FQGNSA in the germline V gene. Trimming removed 4 bases from V and 1 base from J; junction bases left unmatched: 6. CDR3 length: 15 amino acids. DNA for the CDR3: TGTGCCAGCAGCTCCCGACAGGGCCAGAACACTGAAGCTTTCTTT. As protein: CASSSRQGQNTEAFF.

The chain employs TRBV28 and TRBJ2-7; D remains unclear. CDR3 length: 12 residues. Germline V lookup: CDR1 MDHEN, CDR2 SYDVKM. V was cut by 4 bases and J by 7 bases, with 11 bases left in between. CDR3 nucleotides: TGTGCCAGCAGTTCTCAAGAAGTGGAGCAGTACTTC. It translates to CASSSQEVEQYF. The whole variable domain, filled in from reference TRBV28 and TRBJ2-7, reads DVKVTQSSRYLVKRTGEKVFLECVQDMDHENMFWYRQDPGLGLRLIYFSYDVKMKEKGDIPEGYSVSREKKERFSLILESASTNQTSMYLCASSSQEVEQYFGPGTRLTVT.

The chain is built from TRBV27 and TRBJ2-2, with TRBD1 matching 7 bases. CDR3 size: 15 residues. Germline CDR1 and CDR2: MNHEY and SMNVEV (reference sequence). Trimming removed 2 bases from V and 8 bases from J; junction bases left unmatched: 8. This CDR3 is CASSLKYRGTGELFF. The CDR3 region has the DNA TGTGCCAGCAGTTTAAAATACAGGGGTACAGGGGAGCTGTTTTTT.